The clone carrying this T cell receptor (beta chain) was picked up one time. Its antigen is still unknown. The assay was immunoSEQ multiplex PCR, and TCRdb's table has in-frame clones only and misses some. The repertoire holds 40,000 to 45,000 clones, with 91% as singletons. This record comes from a study of PD-L1 blockade in urothelial cancer. Study background: Blood drawn 3 weeks (second dose) and 6 weeks after treatment start was analyzed. The study recovered a median of around 150,000 T cells per blood sample. Findings of the study overall: At the 3-week point, tumor-associated blood clones expanded more in durable-benefit patients.

Time point specified: peripheral blood 6 weeks after treatment start. Germline V gives CDR1 SGDLS, CDR2 YYNGEE. The CDR3 contains 15 residues. V was shortened by 0 bases and J by 2 bases, with 12 bases between the two germline ends. This specimen was PBMCs, taken around atezolizumab (anti-PD-L1) treatment. The chain couples TRBV9 to TRBJ2-7; D is undetermined. The TCR was taken from a man aged 70 or older with urothelial cancer. CDR3 amino acids: CASSVEPGATYEQYF. CDR3 sequence (DNA): TGTGCCAGCAGCGTAGAGCCAGGCGCTACCTACGAGCAGTACTTC.